One and the same sample provided the 2 T cell receptor beta chains below, sequenced in a study of Graves' ophthalmopathy and Graves' hyperthyroidism (dated by TCRdb to the late 2010s). Sequencing relied on an Illumina HiSeq 2000. TCR beta CDR3 regions were amplified from RNA transcripts for repertoire sequencing. A first-round RT-PCR used HTBI primers with the Qiagen OneStep RT-PCR kit, followed by a second-round multiplex PCR, size selection and purification. TCRdb redid the processing of the public reads, applying fastp at Q25 and MiXCR, and retained in-frame beta chains. CDR3 protein duplicates are merged, each entry listing the most common genes and DNA. In this sample the table shows about 500,000 distinct CDR3 sequences, under 40% of which occur a single time. The ten largest clones add up to around 4.6% of the sample. Sequencing input: peripheral blood or thyroid tissue (not recorded which). The source is an adult man with Graves' hyperthyroidism.

This clonotype came up a few times. V is TRBV7-2 and J is TRBJ1-5; D ambiguous. V lost 1 base and J lost 6, with 7 bases in between. Per germline, CDR1 SGHTA and CDR2 FQGNSA. There are 13 residues in the CDR3. The CDR3 here is CASSLENGQPQHF. In nucleotides, the CDR3 is TGTGCCAGCAGCTTAGAGAACGGTCAGCCCCAGCATTTT.

This clonotype showed up many times. The rearrangement joins TRBV29-1 to TRBJ1-2, with 10 bases identical to TRBD1. The J segment lost 8 bases and the V segment lost 6 bases, leaving 9 bases of the junction unmatched. The germline gives CDR1 SQVTM, CDR2 ANQGSEA. The CDR3 length is 13 residues. CDR3 loop: CSVTGTGVYGYTF. For the CDR3, the DNA is TGCAGCGTAACCGGGACAGGGGTTTACGGCTACACCTTC.